The entry below describes one T cell receptor (beta chain). The data derive from a study of blood T cell repertoires in COVID-19. As for the study in general: Whether acute or convalescent, the COVID-19 samples came from the United States, Italy and Spain. From T cells, B-cell-depleted T cells, or PBMCs came the material, which was cDNA or gDNA.

Under the authors' procedure: Reference gene primer amplification gave nucleated cell count estimates. This table comes from immunoSEQ multiplex PCR, and its TCRdb copy is limited to in-frame clones, with some not included. Clone size and the V and J calls come from that table; the DNA yielded D and trimming. The data show over 60,000 clones, approximately 90% seen once. Input material: peripheral blood. This receptor was identified in a man between 70 and 80 years old with active or convalescent COVID-19.

In DNA, the CDR3 is TGCGCCAGCAGTGAGGGCAGGAACACTGAAGCTTTCTTT. Amino acid sequence: CASSEGRNTEAFF. The chain carries TRBV10-2 and TRBJ1-1; no clear D gene. Deletions cut 2 bases from V and 1 base from J, with 5 bases between. The germline gives CDR1 WSHSY, CDR2 SAAADI. The CDR3 has 13 residues.